The 16 T cell receptor beta chains reported below all come from one sample, sequenced in a study of T-cell memory formation after mild COVID-19 (dated by TCRdb to about 2021). Library preparation was by 5' RACE. Sequenced on an Illumina NovaSeq 6000. The public sequencing data were trimmed at Q25 with fastp and processed into clonotypes with MiXCR by TCRdb, which kept only in-frame beta chains. Identical CDR3 proteins give one entry, which carries the most common genes and DNA. This sample has 250,000 to 350,000 distinct CDR3 sequences in its table, and 15% to 20% of those were observed once. In total, the top ten clones hold 20% to 25% of the sample. The sample comprised PBMCs or a T cell subset sorted from them (not recorded which). Receptors originate from a young man who had mild COVID-19 (a few samples of this study predate the infection). The sample titles of this study are shuffled in the database, so cell type and time point are left out; the donor was told from shared clones.

This chain joins TRBV3-1 and TRBJ2-1, with D maybe TRBD2 (6 bases). V was cut by 9 bases and J by 0 bases, with 15 bases left in between. The CDR3 runs 15 residues. Germline values: CDR1 LGHDT, CDR2 YNNKEL (reference sequence). The DNA for the CDR3 is TGTGCCAGTCGAGGGGCGGGAAGCTCCTACAATGAGCAGTTCTTC. Protein: CASRGAGSSYNEQFF.

The rearrangement links TRBV7-9 to TRBJ2-3, with D possibly matching TRBD1 (5 bases). The CDR3 covers 18 residues. Deletions cut 5 bases from V and 3 bases from J, with 24 bases between. Germline CDR1 and CDR2: SEHNR and FQNEAQ (reference sequence). CDR3 DNA: TGTGCCAGCAGCGATAGTCCACAGGAGAGGTTTCGTACAGATACGCAGTATTTT. Translated: CASSDSPQERFRTDTQYF.

This clonotype was detected ten times or more. The rearrangement uses TRBV7-2 and TRBJ2-4; 9 positions match TRBD2. The V gene's germline CDR1 is SGHTA and CDR2 FQGNSA. Trimming cost V 1 base and J 8 bases; bases outside gene matches: 6. The CDR3 runs to 15 residues. The CDR3 region is CASSLVAGAGDIQYF. CDR3 sequence (DNA): TGTGCCAGCAGCTTAGTAGCGGGGGCTGGAGACATTCAGTACTTC.

There are a few counts of this clonotype. This chain uses TRBV7-9 with TRBJ1-6; tentatively, D is TRBD1 (5 bases). The CDR3 has 16 residues. Trimming removed 1 base at V and 0 bases at J, with 7 bases between. Germline CDR1 reads SEHNR; CDR2 reads FQNEAQ (reference sequence). CDR3 DNA sequence: TGTGCCAGCAGCTTAGGGGGCAACTCCTATAATTCACCCCTCCACTTT. It yields the protein CASSLGGNSYNSPLHF. Variable domain in full (rest from reference TRBV7-9 and TRBJ1-6): DTGVSQNPRHKITKRGQNVTFRCDPISEHNRLYWYRQTLGQGPEFLTYFQNEAQLEKSRLLSDRFSAERPKGSFSTLEIQRTEQGDSAMYLCASSLGGNSYNSPLHFGNGTRLTVT.

Here the CDR3 reads CASSLAKWHTEAFF. The CDR3 region has the DNA TGTGCCAGCAGCTTAGCCAAGTGGCACACTGAAGCTTTCTTT. The chain employs TRBV7-2 and TRBJ1-1; D not resolved. The CDR3 totals 14 residues. V lost 0 bases, J lost 3 bases, and 8 bases lay in between. Looked up from germline, CDR1 is SGHTA and CDR2 is FQGNSA.

The V call is TRBV12-3 or TRBV12-4, the J call TRBJ2-6; TRBD1 matches at 7 bases. Trimming took 8 bases from V and 0 from J; bases not matched to a gene: 10. The CDR3 is 17 residues long. This chain's CDR3 is CASRSDRADSGANVLTF. Here the CDR3 DNA reads TGTGCCAGCCGATCAGACAGGGCCGACTCTGGGGCCAACGTCCTGACTTTC.

This clonotype was counted ten times or more. The chain couples TRBV5-6 to TRBJ2-1; 15 bases match TRBD2. Trimming at V came to 5 bases and at J to 9 bases, leaving 6 bases not matched to a gene. The CDR3 length is 15 residues. Per germline, CDR1 SGHDT and CDR2 YYEEEE. CDR3 coding DNA: TGTGCCAGCAGTTGGACTAGCGGGGGGGCCATTGAGCAGTTCTTC. Its protein is CASSWTSGGAIEQFF.

The V and J genes are TRBV12-3 or TRBV12-4 and TRBJ2-1, with 7 bases fitting TRBD2. Trimming at V came to 7 bases and at J to 1 base, leaving 7 bases not matched to a gene. This CDR3 has 15 amino acids. CDR3 sequence reads: CASIPWGGSYNEQFF. CDR3 DNA: TGTGCCAGCATCCCCTGGGGGGGATCCTACAATGAGCAGTTCTTC.

The chain couples TRBV3-1 to TRBJ2-7; 7 bases are shared with TRBD2. V trimming: 1 base; J trimming: 7 bases; junction bases outside the gene matches: 7. Germline V gene sequence: CDR1 LGHDT, CDR2 YNNKEL (reference sequence). The CDR3 is 14 amino acids. In DNA form, the CDR3 reads TGTGCCAGCAGCCAAGGGACTAGGAAGGGGGAGCAGTACTTC. As protein: CASSQGTRKGEQYF.

This clonotype has more than one count but fewer than ten. The J gene is TRBJ1-4, the V gene TRBV12-3 or TRBV12-4; TRBD1 is a possible D gene (5 bases). This CDR3 has 15 amino acids. Trimming stripped 4 bases from V and 8 bases from J, with 17 bases between. The CDR3 region is CASSSTTEGGEKLFF. The CDR3 coding sequence is TGTGCCAGCAGTTCCACGACAGAGGGTGGGGAAAAACTGTTTTTT.

CDR3 loop: CSADLGPRTDTQYF. DNA for the CDR3: TGCAGTGCCGACCTAGGCCCCCGCACAGATACGCAGTATTTT. The gene calls are TRBV20-1 and TRBJ2-3; D is unresolved. This CDR3 has 14 residues. The germline V gene has CDR1 DFQATT and CDR2 SNEGSKA (reference sequence). V shed 6 bases and J shed 1 base, with 14 bases lying between them.

This chain connects TRBV7-2 to TRBJ1-5; D unclear. CDR1 is SGHTA, CDR2 FQGNSA, per germline. This CDR3 is built from 13 residues. V shed 10 bases and J shed 6 bases, with 16 bases lying between them. The CDR3 DNA is TGTGCCACCCGAGCCAGTCGCAGTCAGCCCCAGCATTTT. This codes for CATRASRSQPQHF.

The genes are TRBV4-3 and TRBJ1-4; unclear D gene. This CDR3 has 13 amino acids. With 1 base removed from V and 7 bases from J, the gap between germline ends came to 7 bases. Germline values: CDR1 LGHNA, CDR2 YSLEER. Here the CDR3 DNA reads TGCGCCAGCAGCCAAGCCGGGTCTGAAAAACTGTTTTTT. Its protein product is CASSQAGSEKLFF.

This clonotype was observed at least ten times. V and J are TRBV5-1 and TRBJ2-7; weak D call: TRBD1 (5 bases). The CDR3 loop spans 14 amino acids. Trimming removed 5 bases from V and 2 bases from J, with 14 bases in between. From germline, CDR1 is SGHRS and CDR2 YFSETQ. The CDR3, as DNA: TGCGCCAGCAGACACCCGCCGACAGCCTACGAGCAGTACTTC. Its protein product is CASRHPPTAYEQYF.

This clonotype was seen only a few times. V gene TRBV20-1 combines with J gene TRBJ2-5, with 7 bases identical to TRBD1. CDR1 DFQATT and CDR2 SNEGSKA come from the germline V gene (reference sequence). With V trimmed by 6 bases and J by 3 bases, 10 bases remained unmatched. CDR3 length: 14 residues. CDR3 DNA: TGCAGTGCGGCAGACAGGGTCCGAAAAGAGACCCAGTACTTC. Encoded protein: CSAADRVRKETQYF.

The chain links TRBV18 to TRBJ2-2, with 7 bases lining up with TRBD1. The V segment lost 5 bases and the J segment 4 bases; nucleotides outside the gene matches: 10. This CDR3 contains 16 residues. Germline CDR1 KGHSH, CDR2 LQKENI. CDR3 residues: CASSRTGVSSTGELFF. CDR3 sequence (DNA): TGTGCCAGCTCAAGGACAGGCGTGAGTTCCACCGGGGAGCTGTTTTTT.